This T cell receptor beta chain is from a study of shared clonotypes between healthy human individuals. At the deep level, the assay was run. TCRdb's copy holds only in-frame clones and misses some; the assay was immunoSEQ multiplex PCR. The sample lists around 2.5 million clones; roughly 93% were seen once. Each of the donors was a healthy adult who was HIV-negative and had not had a recent acute infection or vaccination. Partitioning of CD4+ cells yielded a CD45RA+ naive subset and a CD45RA-negative memory subset. Regarding this clone: Its antigen is unknown.

In germline, CDR1 is SGHDT, CDR2 YYEEEE. V lost 0 bases, J lost 6 bases, and 4 bases stayed unmatched. This CDR3 is built from 15 residues. Whole-study results and caveats: It was observed that 5% to 6% of naive CD4 clonotypes were shared across several donors.

Sequenced: naive CD4+ T cells from PBMCs. Subset denoted: CD45RA+ positively selected. The gene calls are TRBV5-6 and TRBJ2-3; TRBD2 matches at 10 bases. The receptor's source is a man younger than 30 in good health. Some clones in this sample may be carry-over from other donors' samples. The CDR3 nucleotides are TGTGCCAGCAGCTTGGCTAGCGGGAGATCGGATACGCAGTATTTT. Translation gives CASSLASGRSDTQYF.